A selection of T cell receptor beta chains follows, all from one sample in a study of vaccination and CD4 T cells after COVID-19. Using its own MiXCR run on the PCR reads, TCRdb lists one record per CDR3 protein. Among over 15,000 distinct CDR3 sequences listed, about 43% were seen once. The antigens for these receptors are not known. The starting material was CD4+ T cells from blood, cultured in vitro, obtained after SARS-CoV-2 vaccination. The source of these receptors is a human donor who had recovered from COVID-19. Both conserved end residues are part of each CDR3. The D gene is left open where the match is weak. Not all rows give a size; the values are once, few, many and, for expanded clones, a class.

size	D	V	J	length	CDR3	DNA
-	TRBD1	TRBV7-6	TRBJ1-1	14	CASSPGQGHTEAFF	TGTGCCAGCAGCCCGGGACAGGGGCACACTGAAGCTTTCTTT
once	-	TRBV19	TRBJ1-1	14	CASSRDTLNTEAFF	TGTGCCAGTAGCAGGGACACACTGAACACTGAAGCTTTCTTT
-	-	TRBV15	TRBJ2-2	17	CATSRDYGGTNTGELFF	TGTGCCACCAGCAGAGATTATGGGGGGACGAACACCGGGGAGCTGTTTTTT
-	-	TRBV27	TRBJ2-1	15	CASSLGSGAGNEQFF	TGTGCCAGCAGTTTGGGGAGTGGAGCGGGCAATGAGCAGTTCTTC
few	-	TRBV20-1	TRBJ2-7	12	CSAARDGYEQYF	TGCAGTGCTGCCCGGGACGGTTACGAGCAGTACTTC
-	-	TRBV2	TRBJ2-7	13	CASSSRASYEQYF	TGTGCCAGCAGTTCGAGGGCGTCCTACGAGCAGTACTTC
-	-	TRBV6-2/TRBV6-3	TRBJ2-2	14	CASSQQGRGGELFF	TGTGCCAGCAGCCAACAGGGTCGGGGCGGGGAGCTGTTTTTT
-	TRBD2	TRBV20-1	TRBJ2-7	16	CSAWQTSGGHSYEQYF	TGCAGTGCCTGGCAGACTAGCGGGGGCCATTCCTACGAGCAGTACTTC
-	-	TRBV12-3/TRBV12-4	TRBJ2-5	12	CASSFSKRTQYF	TGTGCCAGCAGTTTTTCGAAGAGGACCCAGTACTTC
-	-	TRBV7-9	TRBJ2-3	15	CASSLLAGGTDTQYF	TGTGCCAGCAGCTTGTTGGCGGGTGGCACAGATACGCAGTATTTT
few	TRBD1	TRBV7-6	TRBJ2-5	15	CASSPRTGHQETQYF	TGTGCCAGCAGCCCTCGGACAGGGCACCAAGAGACCCAGTACTTC
-	-	TRBV30	TRBJ1-2	13	CAWSVGGARGYTF	TGTGCCTGGAGTGTTGGAGGGGCTAGAGGCTACACCTTC